Listed below are T cell receptor beta chains from one sample, sequenced in a study of cytomegalovirus exposure and HLA in healthy donors. Profiling relied on immunoSEQ multiplex PCR, and the TCRdb table lists in-frame clones only, not all of them. The top ten clones hold about 3.2% of a sample with roughly 140,000 clones, approximately 80% of them seen once. The sample taken for sequencing was PBMCs. The source of these receptors is a female donor in good health and CMV-seronegative. Each CDR3 is given with its conserved first and last residue. A D gene is named only where the DNA matches it firmly.

TRBV7-2	TRBJ2-2	-	CASSLVFRGAGTGELFF
TRBV7-6	TRBJ2-7	-	CASSLRASESYEQYF
TRBV7-9	-	-	CASSSFNTRYEQYF
TRBV5-1	TRBJ1-3	-	CASSSSGISSGNTIYF
TRBV6-1	TRBJ2-1	-	CASTASSLGFVEQFF
TRBV7-8	TRBJ2-2	-	CASSGSRDIKTGELFF
TRBV10-2	TRBJ2-5	TRBD2	CASIRPGPTGGGTQYF
TRBV28	TRBJ2-7	TRBD1	CASTPSRQGGSEQYF
TRBV6-1	TRBJ1-1	-	CASSEAGGVGTEAFF
TRBV19	TRBJ1-1	-	CASSIGTRGNTEAFF
TRBV28	TRBJ2-5	-	CASSPVTVETQYF
TRBV7-8	TRBJ1-4	TRBD1	CASSLTGTRGEKLFF
TRBV19	TRBJ2-7	-	CASSRGDSTSYEQYF
TRBV6-6	TRBJ2-2	TRBD1	CATARQGTGELFF
TRBV6-5	TRBJ1-5	-	CASSRTFNQPQHF
TRBV27	TRBJ2-1	TRBD1	CASTSDRRTFYNEQFF
TRBV5-1	TRBJ1-1	-	CASSLKWGRVEKAFF
TRBV27	TRBJ1-4	TRBD1	CASPSHADRTNEKLFF
TRBV2	TRBJ1-2	-	CASSEVGGTYGYTF
TRBV5-5	TRBJ2-3	TRBD1	CASSPRGRDTDTQYF
TRBV30	TRBJ2-4	TRBD2	CAWRRSGGGNIQYF
TRBV6-6	TRBJ1-1	-	CASTRGHGAQGTEAFF
TRBV5-5	TRBJ2-3	TRBD2	CASSAGGSSTDTQYF
TRBV28	TRBJ2-1	-	CASSFSSYNEQFF
TRBV7-2	TRBJ1-1	TRBD1	CASNRGRMDTEAFF
TRBV7-3	TRBJ2-5	TRBD1	CASSPKQGGQETQYF
TRBV6-5	TRBJ1-6	-	CASSYEPPPSSPLHF
TRBV2	-	TRBD1	CASRNRGPSYEQYF
TRBV5-6	-	-	CASSLRTERSSYEQYF
TRBV7-2	TRBJ1-4	-	CASSLDRATNEKLFF
TRBV2	TRBJ1-6	-	CASSAIRAMGDSPLHF
TRBV9	TRBJ2-2	TRBD1	CASHRGPNTGELFF
TRBV15	TRBJ1-1	TRBD1	CATTRDRGTTEAFF
TRBV7-9	TRBJ1-2	-	CASREGRGYTF
TRBV18	TRBJ2-3	-	CASSPLRDFTTDTQYF
TRBV5-1	TRBJ2-7	TRBD1	CASSFGTGLYEQYF
TRBV30	TRBJ2-3	TRBD2	CAWSVLGLSGVGTDTQYF
TRBV5-4	TRBJ2-1	-	CASSTPGLQLRNEQFF
TRBV7-6	TRBJ1-1	-	CASSLVAEGGGDTEAFF
TRBV5-6	TRBJ2-5	TRBD1	CASSLSGQAGETQYF
TRBV28	TRBJ1-2	-	CATTMGRQFPNYGYTF
TRBV7-2	TRBJ2-3	TRBD2	CASSFPPLGLAGDTQYF
TRBV30	TRBJ2-3	TRBD2	CAWSLGLAGPDTQYF
TRBV6-5	TRBJ2-1	-	CASSYSLSHNEQFF
TRBV18	TRBJ2-3	-	CASSPTGSTDTQYF
TRBV5-1	TRBJ2-1	-	CASSLGPNNEQFF
TRBV7-9	TRBJ2-2	TRBD1	CASSATGGGTGELFF
TRBV28	TRBJ2-1	-	CASSLLAYNEQFF
TRBV7-9	TRBJ2-7	TRBD1	CASSIRDSSYEQYF
TRBV10-3	TRBJ1-2	TRBD1	CAISEPTGDLGYTF